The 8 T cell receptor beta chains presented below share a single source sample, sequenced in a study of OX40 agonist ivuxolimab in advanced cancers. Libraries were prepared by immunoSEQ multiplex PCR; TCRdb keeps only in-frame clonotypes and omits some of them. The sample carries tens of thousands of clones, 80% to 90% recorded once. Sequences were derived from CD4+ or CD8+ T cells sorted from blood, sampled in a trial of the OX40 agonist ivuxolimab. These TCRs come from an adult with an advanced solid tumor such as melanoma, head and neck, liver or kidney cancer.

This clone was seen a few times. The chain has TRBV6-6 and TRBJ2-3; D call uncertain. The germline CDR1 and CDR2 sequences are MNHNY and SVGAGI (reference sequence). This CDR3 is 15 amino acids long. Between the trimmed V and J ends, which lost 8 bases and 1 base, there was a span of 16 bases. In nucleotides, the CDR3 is TGTGCCAGCTCACTCGCGGCGGTCGGCACAGATACGCAGTATTTT. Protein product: CASSLAAVGTDTQYF.

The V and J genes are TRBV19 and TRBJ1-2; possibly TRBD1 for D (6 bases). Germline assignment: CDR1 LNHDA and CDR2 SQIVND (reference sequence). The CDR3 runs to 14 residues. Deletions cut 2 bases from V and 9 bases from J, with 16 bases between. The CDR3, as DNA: TGTGCCAGTAGTATAAGGGGGGCGCCTATAAGCTACACCTTC. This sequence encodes CASSIRGAPISYTF.

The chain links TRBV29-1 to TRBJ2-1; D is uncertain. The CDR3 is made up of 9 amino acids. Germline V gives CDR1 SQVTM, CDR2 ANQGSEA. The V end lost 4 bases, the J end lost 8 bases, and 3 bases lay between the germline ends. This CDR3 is CSVADEQFF. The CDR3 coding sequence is TGCAGCGTTGCGGATGAGCAGTTCTTC.

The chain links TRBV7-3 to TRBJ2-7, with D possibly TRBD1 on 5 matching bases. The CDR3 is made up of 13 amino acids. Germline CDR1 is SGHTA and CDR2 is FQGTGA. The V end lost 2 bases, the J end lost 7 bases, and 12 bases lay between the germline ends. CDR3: CASSLQGLGEQYF. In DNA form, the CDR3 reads TGTGCCAGCAGCTTACAGGGTCTTGGGGAGCAGTACTTC.

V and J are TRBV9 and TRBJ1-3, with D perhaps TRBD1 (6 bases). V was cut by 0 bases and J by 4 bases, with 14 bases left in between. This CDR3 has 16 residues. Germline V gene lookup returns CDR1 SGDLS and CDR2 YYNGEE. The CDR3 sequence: CASSVDLTGSGNTIYF. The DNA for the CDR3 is TGTGCCAGCAGCGTAGACCTCACAGGGTCCGGAAACACCATATATTTT.

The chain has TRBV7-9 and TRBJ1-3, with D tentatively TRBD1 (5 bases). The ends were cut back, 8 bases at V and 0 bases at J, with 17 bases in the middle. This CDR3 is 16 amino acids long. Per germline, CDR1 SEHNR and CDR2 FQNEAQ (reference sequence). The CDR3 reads CASGTGTFYSGNTIYF. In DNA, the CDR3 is TGTGCCAGCGGAACCGGGACCTTCTACTCTGGAAACACCATATATTTT.

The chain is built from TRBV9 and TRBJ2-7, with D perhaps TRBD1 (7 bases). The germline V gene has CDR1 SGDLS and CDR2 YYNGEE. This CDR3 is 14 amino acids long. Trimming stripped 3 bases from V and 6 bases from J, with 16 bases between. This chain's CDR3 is CASSAITQGGEQYF. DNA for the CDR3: TGTGCCAGCAGCGCTATAACTCAGGGGGGCGAGCAGTACTTC.

DNA of the CDR3: TGTGCCAGCAGCCGGTGGACTAGCGGGGGGAAAGAGACCCAGTACTTC. It encodes CASSRWTSGGKETQYF. The chain has TRBV7-2 and TRBJ2-5, with 14 bases lining up with TRBD2. Germline V gives CDR1 SGHTA, CDR2 FQGNSA. The CDR3 spans 16 residues. Trimming removed 5 bases from V and 3 bases from J; junction bases left unmatched: 5.